A selection of T cell receptor beta chains follows, all from one sample in a study of cytomegalovirus exposure and HLA in healthy donors. Profiled with immunoSEQ multiplex PCR; TCRdb holds only in-frame clones, not every one. The sample has about 170,000 clones, roughly 86% seen once. The sequenced material came from PBMCs. The receptors were sampled from a woman younger than 35 in good health and CMV-seropositive. Each CDR3 is given with its conserved first and last residue. D genes are given only for firm matches. The listing skips clone size in some rows; elsewhere it reads once, few, many or a size class.

TRBV5-1	TRBJ2-7	.	.	TGCGCCAGCAGCCCTCTACCGTCCCGCGCGGGGGAGCAGTACTTC	CASSPLPSRAGEQYF
TRBV5-1	TRBJ2-1	TRBD1	few	TGCGCCAGCAGCTTGGAGGGACAGGTCTACAATGAGCAGTTCTTC	CASSLEGQVYNEQFF
TRBV5-5	TRBJ2-5	TRBD2	.	TGTGCCAGCAGCTTGGTACTAGCGGGAGCGGAGACCCAGTACTTC	CASSLVLAGAETQYF
TRBV19	TRBJ1-1	TRBD1	.	TGTGCCAAAACGGGACAGAGACACACTGAAGCTTTCTTT	CAKTGQRHTEAFF
TRBV7-9	TRBJ2-7	TRBD2	.	TGTGCCAGCAGCCCATCTAGCGGGCAGCTCCACGAGCAGTACTTC	CASSPSSGQLHEQYF
TRBV9	TRBJ1-2	.	.	TGTGCCAGCAGCGGGATACCGGCTGCGGTTCCCTTC	CASSGIPAAVPF
TRBV7-9	TRBJ1-3	.	.	TGTGCCAGCAGCTTCGGAGCTGGAAACACCATATATTTT	CASSFGAGNTIYF
TRBV30	TRBJ2-2	TRBD2	.	TGTGCCTGGATCCCGGGACTAGCGGCTAACACCGGGGAGCTGTTTTTT	CAWIPGLAANTGELFF
TRBV7-6	TRBJ2-3	TRBD2	.	TGTGCCAGCAGCTTGGTTGTAGCGGGAGGAAGCACAGATACGCAGTATTTT	CASSLVVAGGSTDTQYF
TRBV27	TRBJ2-3	TRBD2	once	TGTGCCAGCAGTTACTTAGCGGGAACCACAGATACGCAGTATTTT	CASSYLAGTTDTQYF
TRBV7-2	TRBJ1-5	.	.	TGTGCCAGCAGCGTAGACAGTAGCAATCAGCCCCAGCATTTT	CASSVDSSNQPQHF
TRBV9	TRBJ2-7	TRBD2	.	TGTGCCAGCAGCGAGTGGGGAGGGCCCTACGAGCAGTACTTC	CASSEWGGPYEQYF
TRBV18	TRBJ2-1	TRBD2	.	TGTGCCAGCTCACCCGATTGGACTAGCGGGAGCAATGAGCAGTTCTTC	CASSPDWTSGSNEQFF
TRBV4-2	TRBJ2-3	.	.	TGTGCCAGCAGCCACACTTCAGATACGCAGTATTTT	CASSHTSDTQYF
TRBV6-1	TRBJ2-7	TRBD2	.	TGTGCCAGCAGCTTCGGGGGGGCCCCCTACGAGCAGTACTTC	CASSFGGAPYEQYF
TRBV7-2	TRBJ2-7	.	.	TGTGCCAGCAGCCTCCTCCCCAGCTCCTACGAGCAGTACTTC	CASSLLPSSYEQYF
TRBV14	TRBJ1-2	.	few	TGTGCCAGCAGCCAAGACAGGGTAATCGCCTTC	CASSQDRVIAF
TRBV6-1	TRBJ2-1	TRBD2	.	TGTGCCAGCAGTGGGGCAGCGGGAGGTATAGATGAGCAGTTCTTC	CASSGAAGGIDEQFF
TRBV27	TRBJ1-2	TRBD1	.	TGTGCCAGCAGCCTCGGACAGGGGAGGCACTATGGCTACACCTTC	CASSLGQGRHYGYTF
TRBV5-1	TRBJ2-5	TRBD2	.	TGCGCCACCGCGACTAGCGGGAGGGAGACCCAGTACTTC	CATATSGRETQYF
TRBV4-1	TRBJ1-2	TRBD1	.	TGCGCCAGCAGCCAAGGCCCGGACAGGCGGAGGGGCTACACCTTC	CASSQGPDRRRGYTF
TRBV5-5	TRBJ1-2	TRBD1	.	TGTGCCAGCGGTAGCGGACAGGTAGTAATCTATGGCTACACCTTC	CASGSGQVVIYGYTF
TRBV7-6	TRBJ2-1	TRBD2	.	TGTGCCAGCAGCAGTCTTCCGGGACTAGCGCTTAATGAGCAGTTCTTC	CASSSLPGLALNEQFF
TRBV6-1	TRBJ1-2	.	.	TGTGCCAGCAGTGAATTGCGGGGAAGTAGTGATGGCTACACCTTC	CASSELRGSSDGYTF
TRBV19	TRBJ1-2	.	.	TGTGCCAGTAGTAATGCCAGAGACACTAACTATGGCTACACCTTC	CASSNARDTNYGYTF
TRBV4-1	TRBJ2-1	.	.	TGCGCCAGCAGCCCCCTATGGGGGAGGAGCTCCTACAATGAGCAGTTCTTC	CASSPLWGRSSYNEQFF
TRBV28	TRBJ2-7	TRBD1	.	TGTGCCAGCAGTCCTATGGACAGGGGTTCGGGCGAGCAGTACTTC	CASSPMDRGSGEQYF
TRBV5-1	TRBJ2-7	.	few	TGCGCCAGCAGCCTGAATTGGCAGTCCTACGAGCAGTACTTC	CASSLNWQSYEQYF
TRBV7-9	TRBJ2-2	.	.	TGTGCCAGCAGCTTAAGTGAGTCTCCCGGGGAGCTGTTTTTT	CASSLSESPGELFF
TRBV6-6	TRBJ1-2	.	.	TGTGCCAGCACCTTGGACACGGACCCAAGGAATGGCTACACCTTC	CASTLDTDPRNGYTF
TRBV7-9	TRBJ2-2	.	.	TGTGCCAGCAGGGGGTCTTGGGGAGCCGGGGAGCTGTTTTTT	CASRGSWGAGELFF
TRBV5-4	TRBJ2-1	TRBD2	.	TGTGCCAGCAGCTCCTCGGGAGGGAGAGTATACAATGAGCAGTTCTTC	CASSSSGGRVYNEQFF
TRBV28	TRBJ2-7	TRBD2	.	TGTGCCAGCAGTTCGGCGGGACTAGCGGTGCCCTACGAGCAGTACTTC	CASSSAGLAVPYEQYF
TRBV13	TRBJ1-3	TRBD1	few	TGTGCCAGCAGCTACACAGGGGGCTATGGTGGAAACACCATATATTTT	CASSYTGGYGGNTIYF
TRBV6-1	TRBJ1-3	.	once	TGTGCCAGCAGGACAGGACAGAGCTCTGGAAACACCATATATTTT	CASRTGQSSGNTIYF
TRBV5-1	TRBJ2-1	TRBD2	.	TGCGCCAGCAGCTTGGTTCTAGCGGGAGGGGCGGGACTCGACAATGAGCAGTTCTTC	CASSLVLAGGAGLDNEQFF
TRBV21-1	TRBJ1-1	.	.	TGTGCCACAGGATCAGGCGGGGGCTTGGGGCCTGAAGCTTTCTTT	CATGSGGGLGPEAFF
TRBV7-2	TRBJ2-3	TRBD1	.	TGTGCCAGCAGCTCTAAAAGGGGCCGACAGGGTGGGGGCACAGATACGCAGTATTTT	CASSSKRGRQGGGTDTQYF
TRBV19	TRBJ1-1	.	.	TGTGCCAGTAGTACCCCTGTGAGGAACACTGAAGCTTTCTTT	CASSTPVRNTEAFF
TRBV28	TRBJ1-2	.	.	TGTGCCAGCAGTTTGCCCAGACAGGAAAACACCTTC	CASSLPRQENTF
TRBV29-1	TRBJ1-2	TRBD1	.	TGCAGCATCTTCGATCGGGACAGGGGTTGGCGCTACACCTTC	CSIFDRDRGWRYTF
TRBV4-1	TRBJ2-1	TRBD2	.	TGCGCCAGCAGCCAAGATTCTAGCGGCTACAATGAGCAGTTCTTC	CASSQDSSGYNEQFF
TRBV28	TRBJ2-7	.	.	TGTGCCAGCAGTTTTTCCGGGTCCTACGAGCAGTACTTC	CASSFSGSYEQYF
TRBV2	TRBJ1-1	.	.	TGTGCCAGCAGTGAGACACCAAAAGCTTTCTTT	CASSETPKAFF
TRBV21-1	TRBJ2-4	.	.	TGTGCCAGCGCTTCCGACAGGGGGCTTGGCAAAAACATTCAGTACTTC	CASASDRGLGKNIQYF
TRBV28	TRBJ2-5	TRBD2	.	TGTGCCAGCAGTCCCGATTTAGGACTAGCGGGAGGAAGGACCCAGTACTTC	CASSPDLGLAGGRTQYF
TRBV19	TRBJ2-7	.	.	TGTGCCACCAAGGGGCCGTTCTCCTACGAGCAGTACTTC	CATKGPFSYEQYF
TRBV30	TRBJ2-7	TRBD2	.	TGTGCCTGGAGAGGGACTAGCGGGTCCTACGAGCAGTACTTC	CAWRGTSGSYEQYF
TRBV4-3	TRBJ2-7	TRBD2	once	TGCGCCAGCAGCCCCTCCTTGGGGCTAGCGGGATCCTACGAGCAGTACTTC	CASSPSLGLAGSYEQYF
TRBV28	TRBJ2-1	.	.	TGTGCCAGCAGTACCCGGACTAAGCGGATTGATAATGAGCAGTTCTTC	CASSTRTKRIDNEQFF
TRBV5-1	TRBJ1-5	.	.	TGCGCCAGCAGCCTCCAGGGGAGGGGGGAGCCCCAGCATTTT	CASSLQGRGEPQHF
TRBV27	TRBJ2-7	TRBD1	.	TGTGCCAGCAGTGCCGGGACAGGGGTTTTTTACGAGCAGTACTTC	CASSAGTGVFYEQYF
TRBV29-1	TRBJ2-1	TRBD1	.	TGCAGCGTCCGGTTGAGGGGGACAGGGGACTACAATGAGCAGTTCTTC	CSVRLRGTGDYNEQFF
TRBV7-2	TRBJ1-1	TRBD1	.	TGTGCCAGCAAGGGCAGGGGGCCAACTGAAGCTTTCTTT	CASKGRGPTEAFF
TRBV29-1	TRBJ1-5	.	.	TGCAGCGTTAAATCAGGGAATCAGCCCCAGCATTTT	CSVKSGNQPQHF
TRBV10-3	TRBJ1-5	.	.	TGTGCCATCAGCACTAGACAGGGCAATCAGCCCCAGCATTTT	CAISTRQGNQPQHF
TRBV5-4	TRBJ2-1	TRBD2	.	TGTGCCAGCAGCCCTGGGACTAGCGGGAGAGGTGAGCAGTTCTTC	CASSPGTSGRGEQFF
TRBV2	TRBJ1-2	.	.	TGTGCCAGCAGCGGGGGGGCGTCAGGCTACACCTTC	CASSGGASGYTF
TRBV6-6	TRBJ2-5	.	.	TGTGCCAGCAGTTCCCGTGGCCAAGCGCAGGAGACCCAGTACTTC	CASSSRGQAQETQYF
TRBV7-8	TRBJ1-4	.	once	TGTGCCAGCAGCTCGACGGGACATATTAATGAAAAACTGTTTTTT	CASSSTGHINEKLFF